The clone carrying this T cell receptor (beta chain) was seen a few times. The antigen remains unidentified. V shed 3 bases and J shed 5 bases, with 15 bases lying between them. From germline, CDR1 is SGDLS and CDR2 YYNGEE. There are 14 residues in the CDR3. TCRdb re-called the 5' RACE reads with MiXCR, one entry per CDR3 protein. The sample includes around 80,000 distinct CDR3 sequences, 9.5% to 15% of them seen just once. These data belong to a study of T-cell memory formation after mild COVID-19. Study background: Most TCR clusters belonged to a single donor. Findings and caveats of the study: Prior to infection, memory already included some responding clones, suggesting cross-reactive memory joined.

J is TRBJ2-7 and V is TRBV9, with D tentatively TRBD1 (6 bases). Material for sequencing was PBMCs or a T cell subset sorted from them (not recorded which). The source of this sequence is a young man who had mild COVID-19 (a few samples of this study predate the infection). Cell type and time point are not known. CDR3 loop: CASSASGVLDEQYF. The CDR3 bases are TGTGCCAGCAGCGCCTCAGGGGTATTGGACGAGCAGTACTTC.